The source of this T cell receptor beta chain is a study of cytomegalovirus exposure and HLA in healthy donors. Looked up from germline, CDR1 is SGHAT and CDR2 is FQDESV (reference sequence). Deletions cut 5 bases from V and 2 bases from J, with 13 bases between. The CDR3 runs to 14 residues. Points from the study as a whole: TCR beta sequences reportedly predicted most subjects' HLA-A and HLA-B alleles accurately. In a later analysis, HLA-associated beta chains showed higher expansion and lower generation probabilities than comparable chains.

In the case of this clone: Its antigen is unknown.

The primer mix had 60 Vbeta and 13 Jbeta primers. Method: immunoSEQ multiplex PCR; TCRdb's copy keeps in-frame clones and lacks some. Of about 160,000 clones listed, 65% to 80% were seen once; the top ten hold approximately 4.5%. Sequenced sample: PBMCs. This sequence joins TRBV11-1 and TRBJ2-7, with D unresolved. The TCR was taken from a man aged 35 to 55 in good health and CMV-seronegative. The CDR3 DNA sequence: TGTGCCAGCAGCACCGAGACATTTCCCTACGAGCAGTACTTC. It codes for CASSTETFPYEQYF.